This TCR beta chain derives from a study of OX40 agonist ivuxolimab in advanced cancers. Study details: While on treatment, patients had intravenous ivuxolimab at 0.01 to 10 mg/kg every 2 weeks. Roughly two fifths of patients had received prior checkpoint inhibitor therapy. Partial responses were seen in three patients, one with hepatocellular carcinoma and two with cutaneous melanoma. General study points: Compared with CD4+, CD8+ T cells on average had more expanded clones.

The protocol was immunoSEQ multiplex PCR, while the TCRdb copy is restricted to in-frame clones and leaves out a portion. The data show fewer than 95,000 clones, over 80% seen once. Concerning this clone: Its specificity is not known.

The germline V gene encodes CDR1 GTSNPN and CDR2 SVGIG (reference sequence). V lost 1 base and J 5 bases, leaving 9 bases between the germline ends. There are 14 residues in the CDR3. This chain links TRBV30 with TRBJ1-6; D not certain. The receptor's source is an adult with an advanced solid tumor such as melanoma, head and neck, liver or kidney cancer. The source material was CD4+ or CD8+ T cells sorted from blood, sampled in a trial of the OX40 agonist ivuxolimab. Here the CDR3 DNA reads TGTGCCTGGAGTGAAGGACGGGATAATTCACCCCTCCACTTT. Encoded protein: CAWSEGRDNSPLHF.